This TCR beta chain was captured in a study of T cell responses to AZD1222 COVID-19 vaccine. CDR1 LGHNA and CDR2 YNFKEQ come from the germline V gene. With 1 base removed from V and 0 bases from J, the gap between germline ends came to 9 bases. This CDR3 comprises 15 residues. The repertoire was sequenced with immunoSEQ multiplex PCR; TCRdb's copy has only in-frame clones and lacks some. The repertoire holds some 110,000 clones, with 92% as singletons. This receptor was obtained from an adult who received the AZD1222 COVID-19 vaccine. The rearrangement links TRBV4-2 to TRBJ1-1; D is unclear. Sequencing was performed on peripheral blood, taken 28 days after the second AZD1222 dose. The CDR3 protein is CASSQGSGMNTEAFF. The CDR3 coding sequence is TGTGCCAGCAGCCAAGGGTCTGGGATGAACACTGAAGCTTTCTTT.